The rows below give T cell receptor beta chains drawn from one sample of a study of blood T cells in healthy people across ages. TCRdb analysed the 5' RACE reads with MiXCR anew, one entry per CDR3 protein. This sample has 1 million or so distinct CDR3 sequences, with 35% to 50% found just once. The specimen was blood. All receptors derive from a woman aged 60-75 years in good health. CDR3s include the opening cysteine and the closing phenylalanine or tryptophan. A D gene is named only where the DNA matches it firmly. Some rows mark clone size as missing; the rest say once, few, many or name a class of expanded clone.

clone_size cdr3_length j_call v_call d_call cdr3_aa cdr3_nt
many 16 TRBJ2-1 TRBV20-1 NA CSAKVHSRSSYNEQFF TGCAGTGCGAAGGTCCACTCGAGGAGCTCCTACAATGAGCAGTTCTTC
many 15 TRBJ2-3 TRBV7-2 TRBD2 CASSLSGREVDTQYF TGTGCCAGCAGCTTGAGCGGGAGGGAGGTAGATACGCAGTATTTT
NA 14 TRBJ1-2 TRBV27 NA CANSPRSFNYGYTF TGTGCCAACAGTCCCCGATCCTTTAACTATGGCTACACCTTC
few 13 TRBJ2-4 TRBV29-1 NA CSAGRTDGHIQYF TGCAGCGCCGGGCGGACCGACGGGCACATTCAGTACTTC
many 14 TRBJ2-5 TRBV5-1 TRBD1 CASSSGTAQETQYF TGCGCCAGCAGCTCAGGGACAGCCCAAGAGACCCAGTACTTC
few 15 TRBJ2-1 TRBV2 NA CASSGAGQGYNEQFF TGTGCCAGCAGTGGAGCGGGTCAGGGGTACAATGAGCAGTTCTTC
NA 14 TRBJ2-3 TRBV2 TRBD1 CASRAKQGTDTQYF TGTGCCAGCAGGGCAAAACAGGGGACAGATACGCAGTATTTT
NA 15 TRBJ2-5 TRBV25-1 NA CASSEWDGGRETQYF TGTGCCAGCAGTGAATGGGACGGCGGGCGAGAGACCCAGTACTTC
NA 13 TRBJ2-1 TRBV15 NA CATSKIADLPSFF TGTGCCACCAGCAAAATAGCGGACCTCCCATCGTTCTTC
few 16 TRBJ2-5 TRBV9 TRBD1 CASSVRDSYSLETQYF TGTGCCAGCAGCGTTAGGGACAGCTACTCCCTAGAGACCCAGTACTTC
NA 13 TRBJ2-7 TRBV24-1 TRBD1 CATSDRTGAEQYF TGTGCCACCAGTGATCGAACAGGGGCCGAGCAGTACTTC
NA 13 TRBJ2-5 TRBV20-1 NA CSASREPSGAQYF TGCAGTGCTAGCCGAGAGCCGTCCGGGGCCCAGTACTTC
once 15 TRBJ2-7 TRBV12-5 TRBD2 CASGLKSGSCYEQYF TGTGCTAGTGGTTTGAAGAGCGGGAGTTGCTACGAGCAGTACTTC
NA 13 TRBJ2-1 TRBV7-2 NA CASSLGPSYEQFF TGTGCCAGCAGCTTAGGTCCTAGCTACGAGCAGTTCTTC
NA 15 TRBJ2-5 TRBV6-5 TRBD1 CASSYGQGAWETQYF TGTGCCAGCAGTTACGGGCAGGGGGCTTGGGAGACCCAGTACTTC
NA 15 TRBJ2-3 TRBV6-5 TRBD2 CASTSGRGSTDTQYF TGTGCCAGCACTAGCGGGAGGGGATCCACAGATACGCAGTATTTT
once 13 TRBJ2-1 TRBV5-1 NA CASMLPSVSEQFF TGCGCCAGCATGCTTCCCTCCGTGAGTGAGCAGTTCTTC
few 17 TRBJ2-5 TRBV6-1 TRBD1 CASSVGQGVPRWETQYF TGTGCCAGCAGTGTTGGACAGGGAGTACCCCGGTGGGAGACCCAGTACTTC
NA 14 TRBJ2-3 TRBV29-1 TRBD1 CSGRDRGFTDTQYF TGCAGCGGTAGGGACAGGGGGTTCACAGATACGCAGTATTTT
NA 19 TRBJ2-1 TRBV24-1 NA CATSESTGRPLLSYNEQFF TGTGCCACCAGTGAGAGTACCGGGAGACCACTTCTCTCCTACAATGAGCAGTTCTTC
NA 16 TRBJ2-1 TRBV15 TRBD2 CATSREGGRLAIEQFF TGTGCCACCAGCAGAGAGGGGGGTAGACTAGCGATTGAGCAGTTCTTC
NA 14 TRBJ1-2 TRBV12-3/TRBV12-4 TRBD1 CASSSDRGQDGYTF TGTGCCAGCAGTTCCGACAGGGGCCAAGATGGCTACACCTTC
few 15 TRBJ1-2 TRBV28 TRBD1 CASSFFGTATYGYTF TGTGCCAGCAGTTTTTTTGGGACAGCAACCTATGGCTACACCTTC
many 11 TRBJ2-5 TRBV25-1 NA CASSERGAQYF TGTGCCAGCAGTGAGAGGGGAGCCCAGTACTTC
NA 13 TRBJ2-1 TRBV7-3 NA CASSRTQGYEQFF TGTGCCAGCAGCAGAACACAGGGTTATGAGCAGTTCTTC
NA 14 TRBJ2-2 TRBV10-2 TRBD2 CASRTSGSTGELFF TGCGCCAGCCGGACTAGCGGGAGTACCGGGGAGCTGTTTTTT
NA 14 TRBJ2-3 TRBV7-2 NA CASRLGGVSDTQYF TGTGCCAGCAGACTGGGGGGCGTCTCAGATACGCAGTATTTT
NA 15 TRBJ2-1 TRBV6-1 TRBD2 CASSALTSGTSEQFF TGTGCCAGCAGTGCCTTGACTAGCGGGACCAGTGAGCAGTTCTTC
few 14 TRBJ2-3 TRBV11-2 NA CASSGGPGTDTQYF TGTGCCAGCAGCGGAGGGCCCGGCACAGATACGCAGTATTTT
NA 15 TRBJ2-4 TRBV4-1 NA CASSQGPGTPEEQYF TGCGCCAGCAGCCAAGGGCCAGGCACCCCGGAAGAGCAGTACTTC
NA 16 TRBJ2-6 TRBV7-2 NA CASSKDGISGANVLTF TGTGCCAGCAGTAAGGACGGGATCTCTGGGGCCAACGTCCTGACTTTC
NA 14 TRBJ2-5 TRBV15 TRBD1 CATSTRQGEETQYF TGTGCCACCAGCACAAGACAGGGAGAAGAGACCCAGTACTTC
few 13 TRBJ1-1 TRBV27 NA CASSFFSGTEAFF TGTGCCAGCAGTTTTTTTTCAGGGACAGAAGCTTTCTTT
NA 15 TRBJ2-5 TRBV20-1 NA CSARAPAGRVETQYF TGCAGTGCTAGAGCCCCAGCAGGGCGGGTGGAGACCCAGTACTTC
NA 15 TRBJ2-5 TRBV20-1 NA CSARDPQGGRETQYF TGCAGTGCTAGAGATCCACAGGGTGGGCGGGAGACCCAGTACTTC
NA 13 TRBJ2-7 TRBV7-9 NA CTAGQGWSNEQYF TGTACGGCGGGGCAGGGATGGTCCAATGAGCAGTACTTC
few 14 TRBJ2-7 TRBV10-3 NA CAIRAVGDDYEQYF TGTGCCATCAGGGCAGTAGGGGATGACTACGAGCAGTACTTC
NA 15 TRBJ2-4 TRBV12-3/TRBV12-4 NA CASSFGGAVKNIQYF TGTGCCAGCAGTTTTGGAGGAGCCGTTAAAAACATTCAGTACTTC
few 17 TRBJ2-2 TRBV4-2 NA CASSQDPRGTNTGELFF TGTGCCAGCAGCCAAGACCCCCGCGGGACGAACACCGGGGAGCTGTTTTTT
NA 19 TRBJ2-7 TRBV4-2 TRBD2 CASSQGPGLAGLGHREQYF TGTGCCAGCAGCCAAGGTCCCGGACTAGCGGGATTGGGCCATCGCGAGCAGTACTTC
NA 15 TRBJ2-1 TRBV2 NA CASRRQASPYNEQFF TGTGCCAGCAGGAGACAGGCCAGCCCCTACAATGAGCAGTTCTTC
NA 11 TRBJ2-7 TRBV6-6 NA CASREGHEQDF TGTGCCAGCAGGGAAGGGCACGAGCAGGACTTC
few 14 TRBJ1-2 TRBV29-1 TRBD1 CSVELTTGARGYTF TGCAGCGTTGAACTAACGACAGGGGCTAGGGGCTACACCTTC
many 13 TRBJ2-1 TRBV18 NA CASSRLERGEQFF TGTGCCAGCTCACGGCTAGAACGTGGTGAGCAGTTCTTC
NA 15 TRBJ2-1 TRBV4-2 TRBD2 CASGLAGEVDNEQFF TGTGCCAGCGGACTAGCGGGAGAAGTCGACAATGAGCAGTTCTTC
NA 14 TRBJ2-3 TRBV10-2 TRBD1 CASRSDRPRDTQYF TGCGCCAGCCGGTCGGACAGGCCGAGGGATACGCAGTATTTT
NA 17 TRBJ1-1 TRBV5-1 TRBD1 CASSLGWGTGANTEAFF TGCGCCAGCAGCTTGGGATGGGGGACAGGGGCTAACACTGAAGCTTTCTTT
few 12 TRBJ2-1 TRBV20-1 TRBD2 CSGTSGNNEQFF TGCAGTGGAACTAGCGGGAACAATGAGCAGTTCTTC
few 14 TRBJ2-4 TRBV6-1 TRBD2 CASSEVIAGNIQYF TGTGCCAGCAGTGAAGTAATAGCGGGAAACATTCAGTACTTC
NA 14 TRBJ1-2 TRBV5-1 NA CASSRGLRWYGYTF TGCGCCAGCAGCCGGGGACTCCGGTGGTATGGCTACACCTTC
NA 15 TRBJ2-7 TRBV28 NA CASSPVGTLSHEQYF TGTGCCAGCAGTCCAGTCGGAACCTTATCCCACGAGCAGTACTTC
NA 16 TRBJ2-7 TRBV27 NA CASSLAPLGGSYEQYF TGTGCCAGCAGTTTAGCCCCCCTGGGGGGCTCCTACGAGCAGTACTTC
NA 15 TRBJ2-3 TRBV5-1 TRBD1 CASSTQTGHTDTQYF TGCGCCAGCAGCACCCAGACAGGGCACACAGATACGCAGTATTTT
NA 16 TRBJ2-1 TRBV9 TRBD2 CASSVASLAGVNEQFF TGTGCCAGCAGCGTAGCGAGTCTAGCGGGAGTCAATGAGCAGTTCTTC
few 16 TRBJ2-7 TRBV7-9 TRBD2 CASSLGPGGSFYEQYF TGTGCCAGCAGCCTCGGACCGGGCGGGAGTTTTTACGAGCAGTACTTC
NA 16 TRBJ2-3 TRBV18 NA CASSPLFGPFQDTQYF TGTGCCAGCTCACCATTATTCGGGCCTTTCCAAGATACGCAGTATTTT
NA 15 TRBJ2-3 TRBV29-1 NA CSVETLGTNTDTQYF TGCAGCGTTGAAACTCTGGGGACAAACACCGATACGCAGTATTTT